A single T cell receptor (beta chain) is shown here with its context. This sample stems from a study of blood T cells in healthy people across ages. A second about 7 to 12 cycle PCR used barcoded and J-beta primers. MiXCR, run by TCRdb on the 5' RACE reads, gives a single entry per CDR3 protein. The sample yields fewer than 900,000 distinct CDR3 sequences, around 46% seen once. Trimming stripped 4 bases from V and 0 bases from J, with 11 bases between. In germline, CDR1 is SQVTM, CDR2 ANQGSEA. CDR3 length: 14 residues. Material: blood. The TCR comes from a woman aged 55 to 70 in good health. The V and J genes are TRBV29-1 and TRBJ2-3, with D perhaps TRBD1 (5 bases). The CDR3 coding sequence is TGCAGCGTTGCTGAGACAGCAAGCACAGATACGCAGTATTTT. Protein sequence: CSVAETASTDTQYF.